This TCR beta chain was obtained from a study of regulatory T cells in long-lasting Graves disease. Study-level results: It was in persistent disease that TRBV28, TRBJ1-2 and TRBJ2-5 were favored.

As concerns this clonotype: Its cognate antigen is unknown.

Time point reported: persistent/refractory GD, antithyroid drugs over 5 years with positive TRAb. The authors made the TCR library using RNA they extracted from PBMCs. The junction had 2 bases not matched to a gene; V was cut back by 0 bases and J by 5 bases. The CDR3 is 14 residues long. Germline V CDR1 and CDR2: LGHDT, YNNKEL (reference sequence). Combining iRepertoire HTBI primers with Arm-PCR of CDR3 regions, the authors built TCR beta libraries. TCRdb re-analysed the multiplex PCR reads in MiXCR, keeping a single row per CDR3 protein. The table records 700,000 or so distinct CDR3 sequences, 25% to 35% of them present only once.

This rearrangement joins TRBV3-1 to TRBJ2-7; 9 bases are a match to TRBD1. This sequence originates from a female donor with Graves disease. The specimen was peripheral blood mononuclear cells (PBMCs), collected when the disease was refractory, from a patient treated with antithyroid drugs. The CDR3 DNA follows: TGTGCCAGCAGCCAAGAACAGGGGGCAGACGAGCAGTACTTC. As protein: CASSQEQGADEQYF.